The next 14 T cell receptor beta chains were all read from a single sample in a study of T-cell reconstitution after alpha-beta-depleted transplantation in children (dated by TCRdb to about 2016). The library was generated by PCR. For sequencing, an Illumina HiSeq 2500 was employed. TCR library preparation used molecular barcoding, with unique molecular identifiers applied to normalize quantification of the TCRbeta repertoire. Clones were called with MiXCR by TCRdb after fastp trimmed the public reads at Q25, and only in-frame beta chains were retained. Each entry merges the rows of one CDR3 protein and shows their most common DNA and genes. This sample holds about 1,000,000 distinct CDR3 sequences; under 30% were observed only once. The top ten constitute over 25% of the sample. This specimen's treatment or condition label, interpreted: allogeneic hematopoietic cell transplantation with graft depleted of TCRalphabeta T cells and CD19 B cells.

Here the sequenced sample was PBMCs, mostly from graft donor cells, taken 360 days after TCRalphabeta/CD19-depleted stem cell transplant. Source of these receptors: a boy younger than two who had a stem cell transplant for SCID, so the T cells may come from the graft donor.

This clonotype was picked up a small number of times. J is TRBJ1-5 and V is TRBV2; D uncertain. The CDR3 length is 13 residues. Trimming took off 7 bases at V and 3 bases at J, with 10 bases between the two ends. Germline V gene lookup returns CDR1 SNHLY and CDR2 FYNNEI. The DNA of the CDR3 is TGTGCCAGCAATAAACAGTCCAATCAGCCCCAGCATTTT. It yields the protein CASNKQSNQPQHF.

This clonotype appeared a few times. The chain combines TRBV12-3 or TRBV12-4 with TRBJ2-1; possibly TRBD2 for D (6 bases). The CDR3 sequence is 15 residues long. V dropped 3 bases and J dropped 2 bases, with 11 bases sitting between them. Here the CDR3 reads CASSFIAATYNEQFF. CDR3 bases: TGTGCCAGCAGTTTCATAGCGGCCACCTACAATGAGCAGTTCTTC.

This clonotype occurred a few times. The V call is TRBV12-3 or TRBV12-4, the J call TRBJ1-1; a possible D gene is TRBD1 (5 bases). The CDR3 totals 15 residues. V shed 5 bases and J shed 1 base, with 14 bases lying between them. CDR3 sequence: CASSGVMRGNTEAFF. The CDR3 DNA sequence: TGTGCCAGCAGTGGAGTGATGAGGGGGAACACTGAAGCTTTCTTT.

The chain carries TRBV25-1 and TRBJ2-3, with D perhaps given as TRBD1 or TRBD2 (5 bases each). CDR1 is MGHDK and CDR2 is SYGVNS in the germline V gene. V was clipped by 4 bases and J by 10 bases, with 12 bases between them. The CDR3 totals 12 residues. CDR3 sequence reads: CASSAAQGAQYF. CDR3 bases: TGTGCCAGCAGTGCCGCCCAGGGAGCGCAGTATTTT.

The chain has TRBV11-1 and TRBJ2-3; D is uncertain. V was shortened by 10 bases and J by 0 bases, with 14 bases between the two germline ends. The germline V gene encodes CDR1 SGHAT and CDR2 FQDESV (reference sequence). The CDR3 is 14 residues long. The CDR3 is CATGRSFSTDTQYF. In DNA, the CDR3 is TGTGCCACCGGACGGTCCTTTAGCACAGATACGCAGTATTTT.

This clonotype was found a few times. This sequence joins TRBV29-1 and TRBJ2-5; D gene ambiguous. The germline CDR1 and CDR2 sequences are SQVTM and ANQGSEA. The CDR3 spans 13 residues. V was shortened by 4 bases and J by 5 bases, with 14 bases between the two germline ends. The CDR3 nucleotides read TGCAGCGTTGTATTTCCGGGCCGGGAGACCCAGTACTTC. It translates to CSVVFPGRETQYF.

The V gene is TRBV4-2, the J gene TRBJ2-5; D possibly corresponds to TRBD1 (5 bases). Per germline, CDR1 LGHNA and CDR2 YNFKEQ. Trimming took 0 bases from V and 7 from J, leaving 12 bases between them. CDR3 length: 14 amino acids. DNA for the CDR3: TGTGCCAGCAGCCAAGATGGGGCAGGTGGGACCCAGTACTTC. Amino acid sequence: CASSQDGAGGTQYF.

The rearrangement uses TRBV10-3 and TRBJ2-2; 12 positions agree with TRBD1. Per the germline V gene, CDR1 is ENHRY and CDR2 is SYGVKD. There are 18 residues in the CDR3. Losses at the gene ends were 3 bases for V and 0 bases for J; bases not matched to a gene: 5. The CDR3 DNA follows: TGTGCCATCAGTGAAGGGGACAGGGGGCTTTCGAACACCGGGGAGCTGTTTTTT. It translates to CAISEGDRGLSNTGELFF.

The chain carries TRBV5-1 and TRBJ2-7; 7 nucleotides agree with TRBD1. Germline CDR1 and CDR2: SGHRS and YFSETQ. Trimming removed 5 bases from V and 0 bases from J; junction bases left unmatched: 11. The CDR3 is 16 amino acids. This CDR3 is CASRLTGTALSYEQYF. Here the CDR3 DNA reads TGCGCCAGCAGGCTTACCGGGACAGCCCTCTCCTACGAGCAGTACTTC.

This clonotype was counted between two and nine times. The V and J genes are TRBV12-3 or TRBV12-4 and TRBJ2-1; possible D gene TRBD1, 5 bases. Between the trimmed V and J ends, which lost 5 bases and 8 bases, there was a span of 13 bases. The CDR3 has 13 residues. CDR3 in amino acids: CASSTPDNHEQFF. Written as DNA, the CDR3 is TGTGCCAGCAGTACCCCGGACAATCATGAGCAGTTCTTC.

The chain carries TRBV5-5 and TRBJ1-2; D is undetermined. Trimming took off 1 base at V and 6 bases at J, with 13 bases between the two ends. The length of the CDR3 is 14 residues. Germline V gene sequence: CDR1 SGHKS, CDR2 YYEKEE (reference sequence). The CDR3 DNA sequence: TGTGCCAGCAGCTTGTCCTGGGGTTCCCATGGCTACACCTTC. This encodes CASSLSWGSHGYTF. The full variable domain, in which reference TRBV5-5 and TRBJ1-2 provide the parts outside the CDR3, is DAGVTQSPTHLIKTRGQQVTLRCSPISGHKSVSWYQQVLGQGPQFIFQYYEKEERGRGNFPDRFSARQFPNYSSELNVNALLLGDSALYLCASSLSWGSHGYTFGSGTRLTVV.

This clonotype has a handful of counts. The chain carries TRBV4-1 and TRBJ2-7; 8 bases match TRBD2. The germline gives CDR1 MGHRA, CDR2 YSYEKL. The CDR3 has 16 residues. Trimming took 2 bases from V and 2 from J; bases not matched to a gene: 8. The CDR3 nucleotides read TGCGCCAGCAGCCAATTAGCGGGGATCGTGACCTACGAGCAGTACTTC. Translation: CASSQLAGIVTYEQYF.

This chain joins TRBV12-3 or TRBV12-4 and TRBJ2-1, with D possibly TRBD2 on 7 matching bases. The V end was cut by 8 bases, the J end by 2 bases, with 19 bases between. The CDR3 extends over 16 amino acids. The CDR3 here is CASRAQGGGTYNEQFF. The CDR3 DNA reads TGTGCCAGCCGAGCACAGGGCGGGGGAACCTACAATGAGCAGTTCTTC.

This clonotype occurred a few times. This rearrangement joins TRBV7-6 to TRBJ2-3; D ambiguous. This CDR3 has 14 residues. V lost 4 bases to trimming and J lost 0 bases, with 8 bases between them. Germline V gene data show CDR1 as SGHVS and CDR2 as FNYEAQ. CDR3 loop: CASSSPPSTDTQYF. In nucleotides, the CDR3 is TGTGCCAGCAGCTCCCCGCCTAGCACAGATACGCAGTATTTT.